This T cell receptor (beta chain) came from a study of shared clonotypes between healthy human individuals. Study conclusions and caveats: Among donors, the sharing of clonotypes was expected to be influenced by sequencing depth.

TCRdb's table, derived via immunoSEQ multiplex PCR, lists solely in-frame clones and lacks some. This sample has about 1.9 million clones, with about 93% found just once. Germline CDR1 SGHVS, CDR2 FQNEAQ. The CDR3 totals 15 residues. V gave up 5 bases and J gave up 4 bases, with 17 bases separating them. Note on this clone: Its antigen is not identified.

Only CD45RO-negative cells positively selected for CCR7 counted as naive CD8 cells, so terminally differentiated effector memory CD45RA+ cells were excluded. The chain couples TRBV7-8 to TRBJ1-1; D unresolved. The sequence came from a man between 18 and 35 years old in good health. Some clones in this sample may be carry-over from other donors' samples. The sample consisted of naive CD8+ T cells from PBMCs. CDR3 nucleotide sequence: TGTGCCAGCAGCCTAGGGATACACAAGCTCACTGAAGCTTTCTTT. This translates into CASSLGIHKLTEAFF.